The T cell receptor beta chain under discussion was sequenced for a study of shared clonotypes between healthy human individuals. The V gene's germline CDR1 is MGHRA and CDR2 YSYEKL. The CDR3 loop spans 14 amino acids. The V and J ends lost 4 bases and 0 bases, in that order; junction bases with no gene match: 3. In the case of this clone: Other DNA sequences of this sample code for an identical CDR3.

Positive CCR7 selection of CD45RO-negative cells yielded the naive CD8 cells, and terminally differentiated effector memory CD45RA+ cells were excluded. TCRdb's table, derived via immunoSEQ multiplex PCR, lists solely in-frame clones and lacks some. This table has under 2,000,000 clones, about 94% appearing once. The TCR originated in a man between 18 and 35 years old in good health. Sequenced: naive CD8+ T cells sorted from blood. The genes are TRBV4-1 and TRBJ2-7; 7 bases match TRBD1. As DNA, the CDR3 is TGCGCCAGCAGCCCGCGACAGGGCTCCTACGAGCAGTACTTC. Translated: CASSPRQGSYEQYF.